This is a list of T cell receptor beta chains from one sample in a study of cytomegalovirus exposure and HLA in healthy donors. Measured with immunoSEQ multiplex PCR; TCRdb has only the in-frame clones, and not every one. The sample includes roughly 97,000 clones, around 82% of them seen just once. Material: PBMCs. The receptor set was obtained from a woman in her thirties or forties in good health and CMV-seronegative. Each CDR3 is given with its conserved first and last residue. The D gene is left open where the match is weak.

TRBV4-1	NA	TRBJ2-6	CASSPVGANVLTF	TGCGCCAGCAGCCCCGTAGGGGCCAACGTCCTGACTTTC
TRBV5-6	TRBD1	TRBJ2-3	CASSLAEWTGWDTDTQYF	TGTGCCAGCAGCTTGGCCGAGTGGACAGGCTGGGACACAGATACGCAGTATTTT
TRBV28	NA	TRBJ2-6	CASSLSGDSYPLSGANVLTF	TGTGCCAGCAGTTTATCGGGGGACAGCTACCCCCTCTCTGGGGCCAACGTCCTGACTTTC
TRBV27	TRBD2	TRBJ2-1	CASSFSGNEQFF	TGTGCCAGCAGTTTTAGCGGGAATGAGCAGTTCTTC
TRBV18	TRBD1	TRBJ2-5	CASSPQRDRRKETQYF	TGTGCCAGCTCACCACAAAGGGACAGAAGGAAAGAGACCCAGTACTTC
TRBV9	TRBD2	TRBJ2-7	CASSVEGTSGSYEQYF	TGTGCCAGCAGCGTAGAGGGGACTAGCGGCTCCTACGAGCAGTACTTC
TRBV29-1	NA	TRBJ2-7	CSVEVITTGEQYF	TGCAGCGTTGAAGTGATCACCACCGGCGAGCAGTACTTC
TRBV18	NA	TRBJ1-5	CASSPDRNQPQHF	TGTGCCAGCTCACCCGACAGAAATCAGCCCCAGCATTTT
TRBV7-9	TRBD1	TRBJ2-7	CASSHRGLYEQYF	TGTGCCAGCAGCCACAGGGGGCTCTACGAGCAGTACTTC
TRBV5-4	TRBD1	TRBJ1-6	CASSLMTGSLTSPLHF	TGTGCCAGCAGCTTGATGACAGGGTCCTTAACTTCACCCCTCCACTTT